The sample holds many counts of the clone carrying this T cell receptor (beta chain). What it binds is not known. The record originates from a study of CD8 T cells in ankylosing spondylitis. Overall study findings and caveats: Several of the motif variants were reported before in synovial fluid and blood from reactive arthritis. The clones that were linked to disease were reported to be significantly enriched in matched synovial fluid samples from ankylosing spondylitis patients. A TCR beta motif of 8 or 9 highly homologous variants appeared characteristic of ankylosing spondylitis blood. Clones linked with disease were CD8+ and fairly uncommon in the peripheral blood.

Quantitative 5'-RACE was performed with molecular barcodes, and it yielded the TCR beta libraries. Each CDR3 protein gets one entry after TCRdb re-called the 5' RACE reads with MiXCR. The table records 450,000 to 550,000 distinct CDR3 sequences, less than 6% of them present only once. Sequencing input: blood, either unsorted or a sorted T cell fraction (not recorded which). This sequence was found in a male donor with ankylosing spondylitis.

Here the CDR3 reads CASSQGRGYYNEQFF. The CDR3 region has the DNA TGCGCCAGCAGCCAGGGGCGGGGGTACTACAATGAGCAGTTCTTC. V gene TRBV4-1 combines with J gene TRBJ2-1; 7 bases map to TRBD2. With V trimmed by 3 bases and J by 3 bases, 5 bases remained unmatched. This CDR3 spans 15 amino acids. CDR1 is MGHRA, CDR2 YSYEKL, per germline.